This T cell receptor beta chain was captured by sequencing in a study of long-term antiretroviral therapy in people with HIV. Study background: Samples collected earliest predate the 2015 immediate-ART recommendation by about a decade.

Study findings and constraints: Pre-ART clonal expansion yielded clones that dominated the repertoire at all time points.

Comment on this clone: Its antigen is currently unknown.

immunoSEQ v3.0 was run at survey level. Some clones are missing from TCRdb's copy, which holds only in-frame ones; the method was immunoSEQ multiplex PCR. The data hold about 34,000 clones, with 94% observed a single time. CDR3 length: 11 amino acids. V was trimmed by 8 bases and J by 8 bases, leaving 12 bases between them. CDR1 SNHLY and CDR2 FYNNEI come from the germline V gene. Sequencing was performed on unsorted PBMCs, taken more than 5 years after starting antiretroviral therapy. The clonotype comes from a woman between 50 and 59 years old with HIV. This sequence joins TRBV2 and TRBJ1-2, with TRBD1 as a possible D gene (5 bases). The DNA for the CDR3 is TGTGCCAGCGGGACGGCGGTCGGCTACACCTTC. Amino acids: CASGTAVGYTF.